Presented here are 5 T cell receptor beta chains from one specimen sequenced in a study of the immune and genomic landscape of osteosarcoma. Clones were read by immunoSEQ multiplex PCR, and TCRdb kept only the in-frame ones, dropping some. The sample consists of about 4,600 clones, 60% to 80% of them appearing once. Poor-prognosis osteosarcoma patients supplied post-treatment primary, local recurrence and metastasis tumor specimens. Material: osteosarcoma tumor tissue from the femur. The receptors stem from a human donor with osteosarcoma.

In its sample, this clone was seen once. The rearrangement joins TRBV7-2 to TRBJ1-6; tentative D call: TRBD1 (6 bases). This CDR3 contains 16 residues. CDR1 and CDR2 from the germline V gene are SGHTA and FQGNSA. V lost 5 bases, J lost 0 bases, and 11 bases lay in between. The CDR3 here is CASSTAQGSYNSPLHF. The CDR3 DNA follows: TGTGCCAGCAGCACAGCACAGGGCTCCTATAATTCACCCCTCCACTTT.

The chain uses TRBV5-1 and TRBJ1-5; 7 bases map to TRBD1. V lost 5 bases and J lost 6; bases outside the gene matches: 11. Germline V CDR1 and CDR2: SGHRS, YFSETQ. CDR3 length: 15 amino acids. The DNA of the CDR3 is TGCGCCAGCAGGGCGGGACAGAGCGACGCTCAGCCCCAGCATTTT. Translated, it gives CASRAGQSDAQPQHF.

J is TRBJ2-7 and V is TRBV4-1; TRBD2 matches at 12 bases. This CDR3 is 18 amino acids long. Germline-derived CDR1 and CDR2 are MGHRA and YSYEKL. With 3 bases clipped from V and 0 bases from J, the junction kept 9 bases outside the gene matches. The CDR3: CASSQRLRLAGDSYEQYF. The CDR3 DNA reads TGCGCCAGCAGCCAGCGGCTACGACTAGCGGGAGACTCCTACGAGCAGTACTTC.

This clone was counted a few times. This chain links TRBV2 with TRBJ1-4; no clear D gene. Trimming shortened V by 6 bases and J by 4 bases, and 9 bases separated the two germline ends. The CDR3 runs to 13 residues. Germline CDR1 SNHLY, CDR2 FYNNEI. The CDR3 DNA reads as TGTGCCAGCAGAGGACCGAATAATGAAAAACTGTTTTTT. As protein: CASRGPNNEKLFF.

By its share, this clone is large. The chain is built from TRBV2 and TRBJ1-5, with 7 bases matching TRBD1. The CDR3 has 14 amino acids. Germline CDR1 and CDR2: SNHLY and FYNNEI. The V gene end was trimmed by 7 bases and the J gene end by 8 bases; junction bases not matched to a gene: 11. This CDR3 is CASTRGADWEPQHF. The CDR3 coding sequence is TGTGCCAGCACCAGGGGGGCTGATTGGGAGCCCCAGCATTTT.